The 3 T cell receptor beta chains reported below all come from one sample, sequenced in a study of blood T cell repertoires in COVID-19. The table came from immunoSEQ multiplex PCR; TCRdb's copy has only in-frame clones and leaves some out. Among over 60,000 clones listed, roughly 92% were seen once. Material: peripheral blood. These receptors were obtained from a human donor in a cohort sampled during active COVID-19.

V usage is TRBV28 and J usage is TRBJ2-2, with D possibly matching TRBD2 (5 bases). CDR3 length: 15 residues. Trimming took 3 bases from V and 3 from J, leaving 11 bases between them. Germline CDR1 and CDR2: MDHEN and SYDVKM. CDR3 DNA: TGTGCCAGCAGTTTCCGTGTCGGGGACACCGGGGAGCTGTTTTTT. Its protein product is CASSFRVGDTGELFF.

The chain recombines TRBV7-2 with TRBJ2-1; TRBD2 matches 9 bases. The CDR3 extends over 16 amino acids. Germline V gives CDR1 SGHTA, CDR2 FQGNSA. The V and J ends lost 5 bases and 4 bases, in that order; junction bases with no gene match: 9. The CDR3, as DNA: TGTGCCAGCAGCGCTCGCTTAGCGGGGGTTTACAATGAGCAGTTCTTC. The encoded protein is CASSARLAGVYNEQFF.

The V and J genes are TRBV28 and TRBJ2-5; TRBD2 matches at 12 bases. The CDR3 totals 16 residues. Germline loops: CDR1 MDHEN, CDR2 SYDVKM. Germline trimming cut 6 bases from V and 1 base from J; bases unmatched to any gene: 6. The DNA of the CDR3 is TGTGCCAGCAGCCGCGGACTAGCGGGGACCCAAGAGACCCAGTACTTC. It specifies CASSRGLAGTQETQYF.